The clone carrying this T cell receptor (beta chain) was observed a few times. The antigen remains unidentified. TCRdb itself ran the RACE reads through MiXCR, one entry per CDR3 protein. The sample shows 100,000 to 150,000 distinct CDR3 sequences, about an eighth of them seen only once. The record originates from a study of human T cells and chemical hapten exposure. Study at large: For sensitization, 2% DPC was applied to an approximately 2 cm by approximately 2 cm patch of upper inner arm skin. Among samples, TCR yields varied mainly because of small differences in pooled library volume.

Regarding the study as a whole: Expanded TCRs grouped into significantly more large CDR3 similarity clusters than controls produced.

Specified time point: patch test 1, 2 weeks after DPC sensitization. This sample's treatment: therapeutic diphenylcyclopropenone sensitization with weekly scalp DPC. Donors were 18 to 70-year-old alopecia patients suitable for DPC. The TCR originated in a man younger than 35 with alopecia areata. Some clones in this sample may be carry-over from other donors' samples. The sequenced sample was whole blood, obtained in connection with sensitization to the hapten diphenylcyclopropenone (DPC).

The CDR3 region has the DNA TGCAGCGTTGAAGCCTGGACGGGGACCTACGAGCAGTACTTC. It specifies CSVEAWTGTYEQYF. The chain carries TRBV29-1 and TRBJ2-7; D is possibly TRBD2 (5 bases). V was pared by 1 base and J by 2 bases, with 12 bases between. The CDR3 is 14 residues long. Germline CDR1 reads SQVTM; CDR2 reads ANQGSEA.